This TCR beta chain was captured in a study of CD8+ T cells in alopecia areata. The treatment was: oral pan-JAK inhibitor, 5-10 mg twice daily. As for this clone: Its specificity is not known.

V gave up 3 bases and J gave up 0 bases, with 5 bases separating them. The CDR3 contains 13 residues. Germline CDR1 is SGDLS and CDR2 is YYNGEE. RNA was extracted and reverse transcribed into cDNA as the sequencing template. Some clones are missing from TCRdb's copy, which holds only in-frame ones; the method was immunoSEQ multiplex PCR. The sample has about 210,000 clones, 30% to 40% seen once. General observations from the study: Lesional scalp, notably in alopecia totalis/universalis, had clonality above that of normal scalp. Scalp sequencing captures resident alphabeta T cells of normal skin too. Tofacitinib significantly lowered scalp clonality and expanded CD8+ clones among the top 100. With just one nonresponder, it is still uncertain whether baseline CD8+ expansion relates to response.

The receptor was derived from a human donor with alopecia areata. The chain combines TRBV9 with TRBJ2-3; the D is unclear. Sample: CD4+ T cells sorted from blood, taken around week 34, from a patient treated with tofacitinib. CDR3 DNA: TGTGCCAGCAGCGAAACTAGCACAGATACGCAGTATTTT. This codes for CASSETSTDTQYF.